A single T cell receptor (beta chain) is shown here with its context. Its specificity is not known. This CDR3 spans 14 amino acids. The V gene's germline CDR1 is MNHEY and CDR2 SVGAGI. V was clipped by 6 bases and J by 0 bases; unmatched bases: 5. The study ran its PCR with 60 Vbeta and 13 Jbeta primers. Study processing details: The count from a later analysis was some 83 million unique TCR beta chains, 9.5 million to 11 million of them shared. Clones were sequenced by immunoSEQ multiplex PCR, and TCRdb holds only the in-frame ones, with some missing. From that table come the V and J calls and clone size; the DNA was used to work out D and trimming. The data hold tens of thousands of clones, with around 80% observed a single time. The sample belongs to a study of cytomegalovirus exposure and HLA in healthy donors. Study-wide points: The study found most TCR sequences rare, yet found some public TCRs in many donors. Later work found that TCR association rates differed between HLA loci; DRB1 had the most and HLA-C the fewest. Several of the most significant clusters appeared, in a later analysis, to be linked to common viral pathogens.

This clonotype was sampled from a man aged 40-49 years in good health and CMV-seronegative. The sequencing input was PBMCs. The chain couples TRBV6-5 to TRBJ2-7; 7 nucleotides align to TRBD1. The chain's CDR3 is CASRSTGSSYEQYF. The CDR3 nucleotides read TGTGCCAGCAGATCGACAGGGAGCTCCTACGAGCAGTACTTC.